This T cell receptor beta chain was documented in a study of blood T cell repertoires in COVID-19. The V segment lost 2 bases and the J segment 4 bases; nucleotides outside the gene matches: 12. The germline V gene has CDR1 LNHNV and CDR2 YYDKDF (reference sequence). This CDR3 has 17 amino acids. Profiling relied on immunoSEQ multiplex PCR, and the TCRdb table lists in-frame clones only, not all of them. This sample yields roughly 50,000 clones, of which over 75% are seen a single time; under 6.5% belongs to the top ten. The source is a man aged 70-80 years with acute or convalescent COVID-19. Sequences were obtained from peripheral blood. V gene TRBV15 combines with J gene TRBJ1-2, with 8 bases fitting TRBD1. CDR3 sequence: CATSRRPGQALGYGYTF. CDR3 DNA sequence: TGTGCCACCAGCAGACGCCCGGGACAGGCTCTGGGCTATGGCTACACCTTC. The variable domain in full, completed from reference TRBV15 and TRBJ1-2, reads DAMVIQNPRYQVTQFGKPVTLSCSQTLNHNVMYWYQQKSSQAPKLLFHYYDKDFNNEADTPDNFQSRRPNTSFCFLDIRSPGLGDTAMYLCATSRRPGQALGYGYTFGSGTRLTVV.